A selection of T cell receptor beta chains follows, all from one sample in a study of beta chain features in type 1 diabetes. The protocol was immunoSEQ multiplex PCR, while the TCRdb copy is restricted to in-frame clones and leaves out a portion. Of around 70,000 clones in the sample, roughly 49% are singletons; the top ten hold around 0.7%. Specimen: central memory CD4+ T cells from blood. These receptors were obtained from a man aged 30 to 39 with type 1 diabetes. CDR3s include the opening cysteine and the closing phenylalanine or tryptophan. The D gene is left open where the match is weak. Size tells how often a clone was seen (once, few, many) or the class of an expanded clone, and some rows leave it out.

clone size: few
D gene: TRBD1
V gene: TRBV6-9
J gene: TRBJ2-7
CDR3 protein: CARALDRETTYEQYF
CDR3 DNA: TGTGCCAGGGCTCTAGACAGGGAAACAACCTACGAGCAGTACTTC

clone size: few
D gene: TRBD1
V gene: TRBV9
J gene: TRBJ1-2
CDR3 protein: CASSVAGTVTYGYTF
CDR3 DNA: TGTGCCAGCAGCGTAGCCGGGACAGTGACCTATGGCTACACCTTC

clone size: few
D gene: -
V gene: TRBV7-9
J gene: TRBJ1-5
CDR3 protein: CASSPGGRDNQPQHF
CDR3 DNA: TGTGCCAGCAGTCCTGGGGGTAGGGACAACCAGCCCCAGCATTTT

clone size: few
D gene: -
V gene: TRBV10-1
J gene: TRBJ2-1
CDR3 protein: CASSESTARGYNEQFF
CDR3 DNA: TGCGCCAGCAGTGAGTCGACGGCCAGGGGTTACAATGAGCAGTTCTTC

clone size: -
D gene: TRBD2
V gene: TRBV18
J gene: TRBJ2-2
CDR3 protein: CASSPAGGNTGELFF
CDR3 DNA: TGTGCCAGCTCACCAGCGGGGGGGAACACCGGGGAGCTGTTTTTT

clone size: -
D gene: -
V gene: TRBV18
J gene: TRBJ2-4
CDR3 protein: CASSGPGVADIQYF
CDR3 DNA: TGTGCCAGCTCAGGCCCCGGGGTTGCGGACATTCAGTACTTC

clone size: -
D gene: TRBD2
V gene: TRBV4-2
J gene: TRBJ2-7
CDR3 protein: CASSQDGGGRRSYEQYF
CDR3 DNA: TGTGCCAGCAGCCAAGATGGGGGCGGGAGGCGCTCCTACGAGCAGTACTTC

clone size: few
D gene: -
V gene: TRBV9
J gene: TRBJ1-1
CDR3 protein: CASRGRGNTEAFF
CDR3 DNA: TGTGCCAGCAGGGGCAGGGGGAACACTGAAGCTTTCTTT

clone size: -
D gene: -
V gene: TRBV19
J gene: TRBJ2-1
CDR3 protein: CASKSALASRNEQFF
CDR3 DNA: TGTGCCAGTAAGAGCGCTCTAGCGTCTCGCAATGAGCAGTTCTTC

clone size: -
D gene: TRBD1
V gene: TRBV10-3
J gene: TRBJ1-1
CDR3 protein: CAISESRQGANEAFF
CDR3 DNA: TGTGCCATCAGTGAGTCGAGACAGGGGGCTAATGAAGCTTTCTTT

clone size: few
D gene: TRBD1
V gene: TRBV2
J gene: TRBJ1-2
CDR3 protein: CASKMGDREIGYTF
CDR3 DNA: TGTGCCAGCAAAATGGGGGACAGGGAGATCGGCTACACCTTC

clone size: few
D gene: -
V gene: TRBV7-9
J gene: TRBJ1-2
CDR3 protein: CASSPDTKGGYTF
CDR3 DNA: TGTGCCAGCAGCCCGGACACAAAAGGAGGCTACACCTTC

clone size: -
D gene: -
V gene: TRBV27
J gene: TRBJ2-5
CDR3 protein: CASSLGFARSEETQYF
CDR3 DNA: TGTGCCAGCAGTTTAGGGTTTGCTCGGTCGGAGGAGACCCAGTACTTC

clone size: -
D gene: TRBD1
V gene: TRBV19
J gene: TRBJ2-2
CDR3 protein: CASSQPRGGWTGELFF
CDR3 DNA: TGTGCCAGTAGTCAGCCAAGAGGGGGCTGGACCGGGGAGCTGTTTTTT

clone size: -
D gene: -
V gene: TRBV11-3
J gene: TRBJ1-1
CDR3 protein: CASSPFEPKNTEAFF
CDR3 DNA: TGTGCCAGCAGCCCGTTTGAGCCAAAGAACACTGAAGCTTTCTTT

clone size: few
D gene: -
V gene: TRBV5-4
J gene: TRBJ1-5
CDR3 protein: CASSFSGEQPQHF
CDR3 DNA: TGTGCCAGCAGCTTTTCAGGGGAGCAGCCCCAGCATTTT